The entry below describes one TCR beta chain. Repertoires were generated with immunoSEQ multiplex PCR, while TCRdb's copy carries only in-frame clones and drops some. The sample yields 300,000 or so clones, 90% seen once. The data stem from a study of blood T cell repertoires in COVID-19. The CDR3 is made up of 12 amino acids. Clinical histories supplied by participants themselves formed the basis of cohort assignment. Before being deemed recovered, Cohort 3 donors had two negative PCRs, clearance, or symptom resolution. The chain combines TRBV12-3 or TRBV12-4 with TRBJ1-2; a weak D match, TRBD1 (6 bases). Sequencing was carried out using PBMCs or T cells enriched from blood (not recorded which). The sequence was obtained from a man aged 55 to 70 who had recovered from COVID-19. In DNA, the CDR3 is TGTGCAGACACAGGGCTATACTATGGCTACACCTTC. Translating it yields CADTGLYYGYTF.